The 13 T cell receptor beta chains reported below all come from one sample, sequenced in a study of shared clonotypes between healthy human individuals. Data came from immunoSEQ multiplex PCR; TCRdb stores just in-frame clones and leaves some out. The sample lists 490,000 or so clones; approximately 80% were seen once. Source material: PBMCs. All receptors come from a middle-aged woman in good health. Some clones in this sample may be carry-over from other donors' samples.

Ten or more counts support this clone. This chain connects TRBV30 to TRBJ1-5; D gene unclear. Trimming cost V 2 bases and J 5 bases, with 7 bases left between them. The germline gives CDR1 GTSNPN, CDR2 SVGIG (reference sequence). The CDR3 contains 12 residues. The CDR3 loop reads CAWSTGDQPQHF. DNA for the CDR3: TGTGCCTGGAGTACCGGAGATCAGCCCCAGCATTTT.

This clone was counted a few times. The chain recombines TRBV28 with TRBJ1-3; 8 nucleotides match TRBD1. Looked up from germline, CDR1 is MDHEN and CDR2 is SYDVKM. The J segment lost 1 base and the V segment lost 5 bases, leaving 7 bases of the junction unmatched. This CDR3 is built from 16 residues. DNA for the CDR3: TGTGCCAGCAGTCACCCTGGGGACAGGTCTGGAAACACCATATATTTT. Translated: CASSHPGDRSGNTIYF.

The chain uses TRBV10-3 and TRBJ2-1; D gene unclear. The germline gives CDR1 ENHRY, CDR2 SYGVKD. This CDR3 contains 11 residues. V was clipped by 10 bases and J by 8 bases, with 12 bases between them. The CDR3 region is CATSTADEQFF. The CDR3 nucleotides read TGTGCCACTTCGACCGCCGATGAGCAGTTCTTC.

A note on this clone: The likely explanation is a read error, given a far larger clone one base away. Other DNA variants within this sample encode the same CDR3. The chain combines TRBV7-9 with TRBJ1-5; possibly TRBD1 for D (6 bases). Trimming left V 3 bases short and J 1 base short, with 19 bases between. This CDR3 comprises 18 residues. CDR1 and CDR2 (germline): SEHNR, FQNEAQ (reference sequence). The chain's CDR3 is CASSLVGGGLTSNQPQHF. The DNA of the CDR3 is TGTGCCAGCAGCTTGGTAGGAGGGGGGCTTACGAGCAATCAGCCCCAGCATTTT.

CDR3 sequence reads: CASSLSSGTQETQYF. Here the CDR3 DNA reads TGTGCCAGCTCACTCAGTAGCGGGACCCAAGAGACCCAGTACTTC. The rearrangement joins TRBV18 to TRBJ2-5; 8 bases map to TRBD2. Germline trimming cut 4 bases from V and 1 base from J; bases unmatched to any gene: 5. This CDR3 is built from 15 residues. Germline V gives CDR1 KGHSH, CDR2 LQKENI. Full variable domain (outside the CDR3, taken from reference TRBV18 and TRBJ2-5): NAGVMQNPRHLVRRRGQEARLRCSPMKGHSHVYWYRQLPEEGLKFMVYLQKENIIDESGMPKERFSAEFPKEGPSILRIQQVVRGDSAAYFCASSLSSGTQETQYFGPGTRLLVL.

The J gene is TRBJ1-4, the V gene TRBV10-3, with D perhaps matching TRBD1 (5 bases). Trimming stripped 8 bases from V and 2 bases from J, with 9 bases between. This CDR3 is 13 amino acids long. Germline V CDR1 and CDR2: ENHRY, SYGVKD. CDR3 DNA: TGTGCCATCGGGGCAGGGACTAATGAAAAACTGTTTTTT. It is translated as CAIGAGTNEKLFF.

The V gene is TRBV7-8, the J gene TRBJ2-1, with D hard to call. CDR1 is SGHVS, CDR2 FQNEAQ, per germline. V lost 1 base to trimming and J lost 0 bases, with 7 bases between them. The CDR3 is 15 amino acids. The CDR3 DNA reads TGTGCCAGCAGCTTAGATGGCTACTCCTACAATGAGCAGTTCTTC. Translating it yields CASSLDGYSYNEQFF.

V usage is TRBV5-4 and J usage is TRBJ2-1; unclear D gene. V was shortened by 4 bases and J by 1 base, with 15 bases between the two germline ends. Germline values: CDR1 SGHNT, CDR2 YYREEE (reference sequence). The CDR3 covers 16 residues. The CDR3: CASSPPRVVSYNEQFF. The CDR3 nucleotides are TGTGCCAGCAGCCCCCCCCGGGTCGTATCCTACAATGAGCAGTTCTTC.

This clone showed up many times. This chain connects TRBV6-6 to TRBJ1-5; TRBD1 matches at 7 bases. V lost 6 bases, J lost 2 bases, and 10 bases stayed unmatched. CDR1 and CDR2 (germline): MNHNY, SVGAGI (reference sequence). This CDR3 is built from 16 residues. The CDR3 here is CASRPRQGGRNQPQHF. For the CDR3, the DNA is TGTGCCAGCAGACCCAGACAGGGCGGCCGCAATCAGCCCCAGCATTTT.

The V and J genes are TRBV4-3 and TRBJ2-5; 12 positions match TRBD1. The DNA end is more similar to TRBJ2-7, so the J call may be wrong. The CDR3 has 19 amino acids. Germline V gene data show CDR1 as LGHNA and CDR2 as YSLEER. The DNA for the CDR3 is TGCGCCAGCAGCCTTATGGCCGGGACAGGGGGCGCAGAGTCCTACGAGCAGTACTTC. Amino acids: CASSLMAGTGGAESYEQYF.

The rearrangement uses TRBV6-6 and TRBJ1-5, with 8 bases lining up with TRBD1. The germline gives CDR1 MNHNY, CDR2 SVGAGI (reference sequence). V shed 10 bases, J shed 4 bases, and the junction held 6 bases outside the gene matches. The CDR3 runs 13 residues. CDR3 region: CATVQGVNQPQHF. The CDR3 region has the DNA TGTGCCACAGTACAGGGGGTGAATCAGCCCCAGCATTTT.

This sequence joins TRBV11-2 and TRBJ1-4, with unresolved D. The CDR3 length is 16 residues. The germline gives CDR1 SGHAT, CDR2 FQNNGV. Between the trimmed V and J ends, which lost 5 bases and 5 bases, there was a span of 18 bases. The CDR3 sequence: CASSPGRGGLNEKLFF. The CDR3 DNA reads as TGTGCCAGCAGCCCCGGCCGGGGAGGGCTAAATGAAAAACTGTTTTTT.

This chain links TRBV6-5 with TRBJ2-7; D is uncertain. V was pared by 2 bases and J by 6 bases, with 14 bases between. This CDR3 has 14 amino acids. The germline V gene has CDR1 MNHEY and CDR2 SVGAGI. CDR3 sequence (DNA): TGTGCCAGCAGTTACGCGAATTATCAGACCGAGCAGTACTTC. Its protein product is CASSYANYQTEQYF.